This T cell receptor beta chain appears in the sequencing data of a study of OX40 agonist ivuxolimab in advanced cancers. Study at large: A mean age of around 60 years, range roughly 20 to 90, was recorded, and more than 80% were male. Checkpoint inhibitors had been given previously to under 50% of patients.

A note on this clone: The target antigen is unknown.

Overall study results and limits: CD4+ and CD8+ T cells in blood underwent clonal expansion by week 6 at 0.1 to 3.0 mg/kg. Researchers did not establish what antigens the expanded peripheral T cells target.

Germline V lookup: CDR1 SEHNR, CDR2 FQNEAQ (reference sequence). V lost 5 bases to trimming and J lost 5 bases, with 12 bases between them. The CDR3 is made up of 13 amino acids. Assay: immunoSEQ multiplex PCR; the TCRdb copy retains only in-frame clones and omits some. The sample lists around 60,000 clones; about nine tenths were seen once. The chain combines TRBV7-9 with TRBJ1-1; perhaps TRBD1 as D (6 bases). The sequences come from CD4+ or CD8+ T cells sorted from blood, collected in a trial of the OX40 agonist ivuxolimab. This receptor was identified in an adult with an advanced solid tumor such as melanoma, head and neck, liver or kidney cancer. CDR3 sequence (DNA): TGTGCCAGCAGCGCTACAGGGAAAACTGAAGCTTTCTTT. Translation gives CASSATGKTEAFF.